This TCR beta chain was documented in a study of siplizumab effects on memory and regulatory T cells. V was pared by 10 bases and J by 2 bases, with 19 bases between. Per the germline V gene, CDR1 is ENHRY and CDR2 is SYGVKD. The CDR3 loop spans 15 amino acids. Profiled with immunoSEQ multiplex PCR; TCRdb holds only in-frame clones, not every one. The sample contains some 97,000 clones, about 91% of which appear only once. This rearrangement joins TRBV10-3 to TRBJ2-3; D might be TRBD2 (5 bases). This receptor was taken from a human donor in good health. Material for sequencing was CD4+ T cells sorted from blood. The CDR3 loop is CATTEASLPTDTQYF. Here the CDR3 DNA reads TGTGCCACTACGGAGGCGTCGCTCCCCACAGATACGCAGTATTTT.